This entry is about one TCR beta chain. Its antigen is not known. Profiling relied on immunoSEQ multiplex PCR, and the TCRdb table lists in-frame clones only, not all of them. Seen here are around 69,000 clones, more than 60% observed once, and the top ten hold 2.4%. The sample comes from a study of vaccination effects on CD4 cells after COVID-19. About the research overall: The post-vaccine samples were taken, at the median, 72 days after the second dose.

Having been cultured for about 10 days, the cells underwent CD4+ T cell isolation. Each participant received a vaccine that was either BNT162b2 or mRNA-1273, given as two doses. Neither prior SARS-CoV-2 infection nor positive nucleocapsid antibodies were present in the vaccine recipients. V gave up 1 base and J gave up 6 bases, with 10 bases separating them. CDR1 is GTSNPN, CDR2 SVGIG, per germline (reference sequence). This CDR3 is 12 amino acids long. The V and J genes are TRBV30 and TRBJ2-7, with D perhaps matching TRBD1 (6 bases). The TCR comes from a human donor who received a COVID-19 vaccine. The source material was CD4+ T cells from PBMCs cultured without peptide, sampled after COVID-19 vaccination. The CDR3 protein is CAWSGDKREQYV. As DNA, the CDR3 is TGTGCCTGGAGTGGGGACAAACGCGAGCAGTACGTC.